The TCR beta chain under discussion was sequenced for a study of blood T cell repertoires in COVID-19. Only in-frame clones appear in the TCRdb table, and some are missing; sequencing was by immunoSEQ multiplex PCR. The table shows 390,000 or so clones, with approximately 89% occurring only once. The CDR3 sequence is 15 residues long. Trimming took 7 bases from V and 5 from J, leaving 18 bases between them. Germline V gene data show CDR1 as MDHEN and CDR2 as SYDVKM. The sequence derives from a woman between 25 and 40 years old with COVID-19, enrolled during active disease. The sequencing input was peripheral blood. The chain is built from TRBV28 and TRBJ1-5; possible D gene TRBD1, 6 bases. CDR3: CASITFGQGYQPQHF. The CDR3 bases are TGTGCCAGCATCACCTTCGGGCAGGGGTATCAGCCCCAGCATTTT.